The 28 T cell receptor beta chains below were found in one sample sequenced in a study of OX40 agonist ivuxolimab in advanced cancers. Clones were sequenced by immunoSEQ multiplex PCR, and TCRdb holds only the in-frame ones, with some missing. The data show about 93,000 clones, 92% seen once. The sequences come from CD4+ or CD8+ T cells sorted from blood, collected in a trial of the OX40 agonist ivuxolimab. Every receptor here comes from an adult with an advanced solid tumor such as melanoma, head and neck, liver or kidney cancer.

The chain recombines TRBV6-5 with TRBJ1-5; a weak D match, TRBD1 (5 bases). Germline CDR1 and CDR2: MNHEY and SVGAGI. The CDR3 runs to 14 residues. Deletions cut 5 bases from V and 2 bases from J, with 10 bases between. CDR3 nucleotides: TGTGCCAGCAGTGAGGTCAGGGGCAATCAGCCCCAGCATTTT. Its translation: CASSEVRGNQPQHF.

This chain links TRBV5-8 with TRBJ2-1; TRBD1 agrees at 8 bases. Germline CDR1 is SGHTS and CDR2 is YDEGEE. The CDR3 consists of 15 residues. J was trimmed by 4 bases and V by 6 bases; bases with no gene match: 9. The CDR3, as DNA: TGTGCCAGCACCCGACAGGGGACTCAGTACAATGAGCAGTTCTTC. Translation: CASTRQGTQYNEQFF. The complete variable domain, with remaining parts taken from reference TRBV5-8 and TRBJ2-1, reads EAGVTQSPTHLIKTRGQQATLRCSPISGHTSVYWYQQALGLGLQFLLWYDEGEERNRGNFPPRFSGRQFPNYSSELNVNALELEDSALYLCASTRQGTQYNEQFFGPGTRLTVL.

This chain connects TRBV5-4 to TRBJ2-5; no definite D call. V lost 0 bases, J lost 5 bases, and 14 bases lay in between. CDR3 length: 15 residues. Germline CDR1 reads SGHNT; CDR2 reads YYREEE (reference sequence). The DNA for the CDR3 is TGTGCCAGCAGCTTGGACAGTCCTACGAGGGAGACCCAGTACTTC. It codes for CASSLDSPTRETQYF.

The rearrangement links TRBV6-5 to TRBJ2-2; 8 positions agree with TRBD2. The junction had 11 bases not matched to a gene; V was cut back by 8 bases and J by 6 bases. Germline-derived CDR1 and CDR2 are MNHEY and SVGAGI. The length of the CDR3 is 15 residues. CDR3 sequence (DNA): TGTGCCAGCTCCCGGGTGGCGGGGGGCTCCGGGGAGCTGTTTTTT. It yields the protein CASSRVAGGSGELFF.

This chain links TRBV2 with TRBJ2-7; 14 nucleotides align to TRBD2. The CDR3 has 15 amino acids. Germline V gene data show CDR1 as SNHLY and CDR2 as FYNNEI. J lost 1 base, V lost 6 bases, and 2 bases had no gene match. Here the CDR3 reads CASRRTSGRSYEQYF. CDR3 nucleotides: TGTGCCAGCAGGAGGACTAGCGGGAGGTCCTACGAGCAGTACTTC.

The gene calls are TRBV19 and TRBJ1-2; 12 bases are a match to TRBD1. In germline, CDR1 is LNHDA, CDR2 SQIVND (reference sequence). The CDR3 runs to 14 residues. Trimming removed 6 bases from V and 4 bases from J; junction bases left unmatched: 3. The CDR3 is CASRGQGAGYGYTF. The CDR3 DNA is TGTGCCAGTAGGGGACAGGGGGCAGGCTATGGCTACACCTTC. Complete variable domain (other parts from reference TRBV19 and TRBJ1-2): DGGITQSPKYLFRKEGQNVTLSCEQNLNHDAMYWYRQDPGQGLRLIYYSQIVNDFQKGDIAEGYSVSREKKESFPLTVTSAQKNPTAFYLCASRGQGAGYGYTFGSGTRLTVV.

The chain combines TRBV10-2 with TRBJ1-2; D not resolved. This CDR3 region has 13 residues. Germline CDR1 reads WSHSY; CDR2 reads SAAADI. V shed 0 bases and J shed 5 bases, with 7 bases lying between them. CDR3: CASSESTEYGYTF. CDR3 sequence (DNA): TGCGCCAGCAGTGAGTCGACCGAGTATGGCTACACCTTC.

The V gene is TRBV7-2, the J gene TRBJ2-5, with TRBD1 matching over 8 bases. The V gene's germline CDR1 is SGHTA and CDR2 FQGNSA. CDR3 length: 16 amino acids. V was pared by 1 base and J by 6 bases, with 10 bases of the junction left unmatched. CDR3 protein: CASSLVRTGKGQTQYF. CDR3 sequence (DNA): TGTGCCAGCAGCTTAGTCCGGACAGGGAAGGGACAGACCCAGTACTTC.

J is TRBJ2-3 and V is TRBV14, with D unclear. The CDR3 spans 13 residues. Trimming pared 4 bases from V and 0 bases from J, leaving 5 bases between. Looked up from germline, CDR1 is SGHDN and CDR2 is FVKESK. CDR3 region: CASSPLSTDTQYF. The CDR3, as DNA: TGTGCCAGCAGCCCGCTGAGCACAGATACGCAGTATTTT.

This chain links TRBV5-6 with TRBJ2-5; no firm D call. Trimming took 3 bases from V and 2 from J, leaving 8 bases between them. Germline assignment: CDR1 SGHDT and CDR2 YYEEEE. The CDR3 is made up of 13 amino acids. For the CDR3, the DNA is TGTGCCAGCAGCTCTGAACCTCAAGAGACCCAGTACTTC. Its protein is CASSSEPQETQYF.

The V gene is TRBV11-3, the J gene TRBJ2-5; the D is unclear. Per germline, CDR1 SGHNT and CDR2 YENEEA. The CDR3 totals 11 residues. V was cut by 5 bases and J by 2 bases, with 3 bases left in between. CDR3 region: CASSTQETQYF. The DNA for the CDR3 is TGTGCCAGCAGCACACAAGAGACCCAGTACTTC.

Only a few counts were recorded for this clone. The J gene is TRBJ1-2, the V gene TRBV2; D is possibly TRBD1 (5 bases). Trimming cost V 4 bases and J 5 bases, with 8 bases left between them. Germline values: CDR1 SNHLY, CDR2 FYNNEI. The CDR3 has 12 residues. CDR3: CASSVGRYGYTF. The CDR3 DNA follows: TGTGCCAGCAGTGTGGGACGTTATGGCTACACCTTC. Filled out from reference TRBV2 and TRBJ1-2, the complete variable domain reads EPEVTQTPSHQVTQMGQEVILRCVPISNHLYFYWYRQILGQKVEFLVSFYNNEISEKSEIFDDQFSVERPDGSNFTLKIRSTKLEDSAMYFCASSVGRYGYTFGSGTRLTVV.

The chain uses TRBV10-3 and TRBJ1-2, with 8 nucleotides matching TRBD1. The V segment lost 7 bases and the J segment 4 bases; nucleotides outside the gene matches: 8. CDR1 is ENHRY, CDR2 SYGVKD, per germline. This CDR3 contains 14 residues. The chain's CDR3 is CAINRGQGSYGYTF. Written as DNA, the CDR3 is TGTGCCATCAATCGTGGACAGGGCAGCTATGGCTACACCTTC.

V gene TRBV21-1 combines with J gene TRBJ1-2. TRBV21-1 is recorded as a pseudogene. This CDR3 has 14 amino acids. The CDR3 DNA reads TGTGCCAGCAGCAAAGGCAGACCTAATTATGGCTACACCTTC. Amino acids: CASSKGRPNYGYTF.

V gene TRBV9 combines with J gene TRBJ1-1; 8 bases map to TRBD1. J gave up 0 bases and V 4 bases, and 5 bases lay outside the gene matches. The CDR3 runs to 15 residues. The germline V gene has CDR1 SGDLS and CDR2 YYNGEE. The CDR3 spells CASSPRTGLNTEAFF. The CDR3 nucleotides read TGTGCCAGCAGCCCCCGGACAGGGTTGAACACTGAAGCTTTCTTT. Supplemented by reference TRBV9 and TRBJ1-1, the full variable domain reads DSGVTQTPKHLITATGQRVTLRCSPRSGDLSVYWYQQSLDQGLQFLIQYYNGEERAKGNILERFSAQQFPDLHSELNLSSLELGDSALYFCASSPRTGLNTEAFFGQGTRLTVV.

This clone was observed once. The V gene is TRBV6-1, the J gene TRBJ2-3; D is unclear. The CDR3 is 11 amino acids. V lost 6 bases to trimming and J lost 4 bases, with 5 bases between them. Looked up from germline, CDR1 is MNHNS and CDR2 is SASEGT. The CDR3 reads CASRQADTQYF. The CDR3 nucleotides read TGTGCCAGCAGGCAGGCAGATACGCAGTATTTT.

V and J are TRBV6-1 and TRBJ2-7; TRBD1 might be the D (6 bases). CDR1 and CDR2 (germline): MNHNS, SASEGT. This CDR3 comprises 14 residues. The V and J ends lost 7 bases and 2 bases respectively, with 15 bases between them. CDR3 sequence reads: CASTAGTSPYEQYF. Written as DNA, the CDR3 is TGTGCCAGCACCGCCGGGACATCCCCCTACGAGCAGTACTTC.

This chain connects TRBV6-5 to TRBJ1-2; a weak D match, TRBD1 (6 bases). The V gene lost 5 bases and the J gene lost 4 bases, with 11 bases spanning the gap. Germline CDR1 MNHEY, CDR2 SVGAGI. The CDR3 length is 13 residues. The CDR3 nucleotides read TGTGCCAGCAGTGAGCAGGGGACCTATGGCTACACCTTC. Its protein product is CASSEQGTYGYTF.

J is TRBJ2-5 and V is TRBV30; 12 nucleotides align to TRBD2. CDR3 size: 15 residues. V gave up 2 bases and J gave up 3 bases; unmatched junction bases: 4. Germline V gene data show CDR1 as GTSNPN and CDR2 as SVGIG (reference sequence). The DNA for the CDR3 is TGTGCCTGGAGTATTGGACTAGCGGGGAAAGAGACCCAGTACTTC. Its protein product is CAWSIGLAGKETQYF.

J is TRBJ2-7 and V is TRBV5-1, with 8 bases lining up with TRBD1. With V trimmed by 1 base and J by 2 bases, 14 bases remained unmatched. The V gene's germline CDR1 is SGHRS and CDR2 YFSETQ. The CDR3 runs 18 residues. The CDR3 region is CASSLWTGSTVSAYEQYF. The CDR3 nucleotides are TGCGCCAGCAGCTTGTGGACAGGGAGCACCGTTTCTGCCTACGAGCAGTACTTC.

The V and J genes are TRBV14 and TRBJ1-2; D might be TRBD1 (5 bases). Trimming stripped 0 bases from V and 7 bases from J, with 6 bases between. Germline values: CDR1 SGHDN, CDR2 FVKESK. The CDR3 totals 12 residues. The DNA for the CDR3 is TGTGCCAGCAGCCAAGACAGGGCTGGCTACACCTTC. Amino acids: CASSQDRAGYTF.

This rearrangement joins TRBV9 to TRBJ1-5; D is ambiguous. The V gene's germline CDR1 is SGDLS and CDR2 YYNGEE. The CDR3 consists of 14 residues. Trimming left V 0 bases short and J 9 bases short, with 13 bases between. The CDR3 sequence: CASSVDSASRPQHF. The CDR3 nucleotides are TGTGCCAGCAGCGTAGATTCCGCTAGCCGGCCCCAGCATTTT. The entire variable domain, with the rest obtained from reference TRBV9 and TRBJ1-5, is as follows: DSGVTQTPKHLITATGQRVTLRCSPRSGDLSVYWYQQSLDQGLQFLIQYYNGEERAKGNILERFSAQQFPDLHSELNLSSLELGDSALYFCASSVDSASRPQHFGDGTRLSIL.

This chain joins TRBV6-5 and TRBJ2-7; 7 bases are a match to TRBD2. Trimming removed 1 base from V and 5 bases from J; junction bases left unmatched: 8. This CDR3 has 15 residues. The germline gives CDR1 MNHEY, CDR2 SVGAGI. The chain's CDR3 is CASSYWGGSPHEQYF. CDR3 bases: TGTGCCAGCAGTTACTGGGGCGGGAGTCCCCACGAGCAGTACTTC.

This rearrangement joins TRBV15 to TRBJ2-4; the D gene is possibly TRBD1 (6 bases). CDR1 LNHNV and CDR2 YYDKDF come from the germline V gene (reference sequence). V lost 1 base to trimming and J lost 2 bases, with 9 bases between them. This CDR3 has 15 residues. CDR3 amino acids: CATSRAGVTKNIQYF. The DNA of the CDR3 is TGTGCCACCAGCAGAGCAGGGGTTACCAAAAACATTCAGTACTTC.

This rearrangement joins TRBV7-9 to TRBJ2-3; 7 bases match TRBD2. The CDR3 sequence is 14 residues long. Germline-derived CDR1 and CDR2 are SEHNR and FQNEAQ (reference sequence). V dropped 3 bases and J dropped 0; count of bases not matched to a gene: 0. The DNA of the CDR3 is TGTGCCAGCAGCTTGGGACTAAGCACAGATACGCAGTATTTT. Translated: CASSLGLSTDTQYF.

This chain uses TRBV4-1 with TRBJ1-3; D is unresolved. Looked up from germline, CDR1 is MGHRA and CDR2 is YSYEKL. The CDR3 consists of 13 residues. The V gene lost 1 base and the J gene lost 4 bases, with 5 bases spanning the gap. The CDR3: CASSQVGGNTIYF. The CDR3 DNA follows: TGCGCCAGCAGCCAAGTGGGCGGAAACACCATATATTTT.

The chain uses TRBV6-1 and TRBJ1-2; D is unresolved. The germline CDR1 and CDR2 sequences are MNHNS and SASEGT. With 9 bases removed from V and 5 bases from J, the gap between germline ends came to 7 bases. This CDR3 has 10 amino acids. CDR3 nucleotide sequence: TGTGCCAGTGTCCTATATGGCTACACCTTC. It encodes CASVLYGYTF.

The rearrangement uses TRBV19 and TRBJ1-1; no definite D call. This CDR3 spans 14 amino acids. Germline CDR1 and CDR2: LNHDA and SQIVND (reference sequence). V shed 2 bases and J shed 1 base, with 8 bases lying between them. DNA for the CDR3: TGTGCCAGTAGTATACCGGACGGGAACACTGAAGCTTTCTTT. Translating gives CASSIPDGNTEAFF.